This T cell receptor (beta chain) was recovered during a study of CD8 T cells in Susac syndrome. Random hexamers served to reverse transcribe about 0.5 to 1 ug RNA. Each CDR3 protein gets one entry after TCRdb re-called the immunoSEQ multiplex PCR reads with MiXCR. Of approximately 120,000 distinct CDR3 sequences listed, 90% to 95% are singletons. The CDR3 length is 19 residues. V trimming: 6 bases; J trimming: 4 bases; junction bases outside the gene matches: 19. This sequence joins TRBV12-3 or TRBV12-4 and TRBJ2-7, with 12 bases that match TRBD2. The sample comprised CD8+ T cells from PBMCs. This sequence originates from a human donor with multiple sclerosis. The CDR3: CASSHPSGGAFRVGYEQYF. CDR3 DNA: TGTGCCAGCAGCCACCCTAGCGGGGGGGCTTTCCGGGTAGGGTACGAGCAGTACTTC.